The entry below describes one T cell receptor (beta chain). Its specificity is unknown. The data belong to a study of cytomegalovirus exposure and HLA in healthy donors. Study-wide points: Previously analyzed data showed that most TCR beta V segments were productive at a frequency of about 87% or about 30%. A later analysis showed that HLA-associated TCR beta chains had undergone more clonal expansion than equally common others.

A multiplex PCR was run with 60 Vbeta primers and 13 Jbeta primers. Assay: immunoSEQ multiplex PCR; the TCRdb copy retains only in-frame clones and omits some. The table lists approximately 150,000 clones, around 75% of them singletons. V lost 7 bases, J lost 4 bases, and 9 bases stayed unmatched. CDR1 is MDHEN and CDR2 is SYDVKM in the germline V gene. The CDR3 has 15 amino acids. This TCR came from a woman aged 40-49 years in good health and CMV-seronegative. The material sequenced was PBMCs. The chain is built from TRBV28 and TRBJ2-7, with 11 bases identical to TRBD2. The CDR3 nucleotides read TGTGCCAGCATTGGGGGACTAGCGGCAAAGTACGAGCAGTACTTC. It specifies CASIGGLAAKYEQYF.